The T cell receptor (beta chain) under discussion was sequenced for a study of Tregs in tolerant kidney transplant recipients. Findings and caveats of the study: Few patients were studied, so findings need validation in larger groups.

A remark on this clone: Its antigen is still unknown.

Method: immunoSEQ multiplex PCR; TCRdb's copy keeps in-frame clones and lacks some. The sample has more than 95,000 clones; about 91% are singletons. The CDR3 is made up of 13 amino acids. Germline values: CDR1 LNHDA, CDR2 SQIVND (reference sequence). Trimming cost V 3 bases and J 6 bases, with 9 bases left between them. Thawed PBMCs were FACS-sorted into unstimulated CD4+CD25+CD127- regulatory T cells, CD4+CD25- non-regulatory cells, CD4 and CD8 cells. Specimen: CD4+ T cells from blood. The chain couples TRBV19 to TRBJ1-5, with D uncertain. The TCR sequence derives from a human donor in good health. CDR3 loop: CASSINGVQPQHF. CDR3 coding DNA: TGTGCCAGTAGTATTAACGGGGTTCAGCCCCAGCATTTT.